This T cell receptor beta chain was recorded in a study of identical twins. General study findings and limits: Out-of-frame beta sequences exhibited a weaker degree of excess twin sharing. Abundant beta clonotypes from cord blood had fewer insertions, unlike memory repertoires, which showed none.

Unique molecular identifiers were present on the cDNA, which also gained a universal primer site by template switching. Using its own MiXCR run on the 5' RACE reads, TCRdb lists one record per CDR3 protein. Among hundreds of thousands of distinct CDR3 sequences, about 18% were seen once, and the ten largest hold about an eighth. Remarks on this clonotype: Its antigen is undetermined.

J gave up 4 bases and V 7 bases, and 7 bases lay outside the gene matches. Germline CDR1 DFQATT, CDR2 SNEGSKA (reference sequence). CDR3 size: 15 residues. These data were also reused for a study on T cells expressing NK-cell markers. That study reports: Also leading the CD3+CD56-NKG2C+ fraction in a few donors were these clonotypes.

The receptor was isolated from a woman under 30 in good health. The specimen sequenced was PBMCs. The chain recombines TRBV20-1 with TRBJ2-1; 13 nucleotides align to TRBD2. The CDR3 bases are TGCAGTGTTCGGACTAGCGGGGGCGATTACAATGAGCAGTTCTTC. It specifies CSVRTSGGDYNEQFF.